These 6 T cell receptor beta chains were sequenced from one sample in a study of control samples from healthy donors and cancer patients. The protocol was immunoSEQ multiplex PCR, while the TCRdb copy is restricted to in-frame clones and leaves out a portion. This sample has fewer than 200,000 clones, with over 85% found just once. The sequenced material came from blood. These receptors were obtained from a man aged 25-45 years in good health.

In its sample, this clone ranks as medium-sized. The V gene is TRBV5-5, the J gene TRBJ1-6; D is unresolved. CDR3 length equals 15 residues. Germline V gives CDR1 SGHKS, CDR2 YYEKEE (reference sequence). The germline V and J ends were trimmed by 4 bases and 8 bases, with 16 bases remaining between them. The CDR3 loop is CASSPDGKWDSPLHF. The CDR3 DNA is TGTGCCAGCAGCCCCGACGGGAAATGGGATTCACCCCTCCACTTT.

The chain recombines TRBV29-1 with TRBJ2-2, with 7 bases identical to TRBD1. J was trimmed by 9 bases and V by 3 bases; bases with no gene match: 7. The germline V gene has CDR1 SQVTM and CDR2 ANQGSEA. The CDR3 is made up of 13 amino acids. The CDR3 region has the DNA TGCAGCGTTGAGGGGACAGCCCGTAGGGAGCTGTTTTTT. This sequence encodes CSVEGTARRELFF.

V gene TRBV18 combines with J gene TRBJ2-2; 9 bases map to TRBD1. The germline V gene has CDR1 KGHSH and CDR2 LQKENI. There are 15 residues in the CDR3. V shed 5 bases, J shed 5 bases, and the junction held 6 bases outside the gene matches. CDR3: CASSAGTGWTGELFF. For the CDR3, the DNA is TGTGCCAGCTCAGCCGGGACAGGGTGGACCGGGGAGCTGTTTTTT.

The rearrangement joins TRBV28 to TRBJ1-5; the D gene is possibly TRBD1 (6 bases). The V end was cut by 7 bases, the J end by 6 bases, with 10 bases between. Germline CDR1 MDHEN, CDR2 SYDVKM. The CDR3 extends over 12 amino acids. The CDR3: CASNQQGQPQHF. The DNA of the CDR3 is TGTGCCAGCAACCAACAGGGTCAGCCCCAGCATTTT.

The chain carries TRBV27 and TRBJ1-4; no reliable D call. This CDR3 spans 15 amino acids. From germline, CDR1 is MNHEY and CDR2 SMNVEV (reference sequence). Between the trimmed V and J ends, which lost 7 bases and 2 bases, there was a span of 14 bases. The CDR3 DNA reads as TGTGCCAGCAACCGGGGAATGGGGACTAATGAAAAACTGTTTTTT. It is translated as CASNRGMGTNEKLFF.

The chain has TRBV3-1 (or the pseudogene TRBV3-2) and TRBJ1-5; D is unresolved. Trimming removed 0 bases from V and 1 base from J, with 7 bases in between. The germline CDR1 and CDR2 sequences are LGHDT and YNNKEL (reference sequence). The CDR3 has 15 residues. This CDR3 is CASSQDAGSNQPQHF. CDR3 sequence (DNA): TGTGCCAGCAGCCAAGATGCGGGAAGCAATCAGCCCCAGCATTTT.